These 8 T cell receptor beta chains originate from one sample sequenced in a study of T cells after somatic rescue of genetic block. Libraries were prepared by immunoSEQ multiplex PCR; TCRdb keeps only in-frame clonotypes and omits some of them. The sample contains roughly 92,000 clones, 85% to 90% of which appear only once. Sequencing input: peripheral blood mononuclear cells (PBMCs). The receptors were gathered from a young woman.

This clone was seen only once. The gene calls are TRBV29-1 and TRBJ1-3, with D unresolved. Germline V gene sequence: CDR1 SQVTM, CDR2 ANQGSEA. The V end was cut by 5 bases, the J end by 4 bases, with 9 bases between. This CDR3 spans 12 amino acids. The CDR3 coding sequence is TGCAGCGTTTCTTTCAGAGGAAACACCATATATTTT. It specifies CSVSFRGNTIYF. The complete variable domain, with remaining parts taken from reference TRBV29-1 and TRBJ1-3, reads SAVISQKPSRDICQRGTSLTIQCQVDSQVTMMFWYRQQPGQSLTLIATANQGSEATYESGFVIDKFPISRPNLTFSTLTVSNMSPEDSSIYLCSVSFRGNTIYFGEGSWLTVV.

Here the CDR3 reads CASSRTSELNEQFF. DNA for the CDR3: TGTGCCAGCAGCCGAACTAGCGAGTTGAATGAGCAGTTCTTC. The rearrangement uses TRBV5-4 and TRBJ2-1, with 7 positions matching TRBD2. Trimming removed 4 bases from V and 7 bases from J; junction bases left unmatched: 8. The CDR3 is 14 residues long. Germline-derived CDR1 and CDR2 are SGHNT and YYREEE (reference sequence).

The rearrangement links TRBV27 to TRBJ2-7; TRBD2 aligns across 7 bases. The ends lost 5 bases at V and 1 base at J; junction bases unmatched: 14. The length of the CDR3 is 17 residues. Germline CDR1 and CDR2: MNHEY and SMNVEV (reference sequence). The CDR3 DNA sequence: TGTGCCAGCAGTCCGCCGGGCGCGGGAGAATTTTCCTACGAGCAGTACTTC. It is translated as CASSPPGAGEFSYEQYF.

The chain links TRBV28 to TRBJ2-1, with a tentative D call TRBD2 (7 bases). Per germline, CDR1 MDHEN and CDR2 SYDVKM. This CDR3 has 16 residues. V gave up 7 bases and J gave up 2 bases, with 18 bases separating them. The CDR3 DNA is TGTGCCAGCACCCCCCGCCGGGGGGCGCCCTACAATGAGCAGTTCTTC. This translates into CASTPRRGAPYNEQFF.

The chain couples TRBV7-2 to TRBJ1-2; D possibly corresponds to TRBD1 (6 bases). Per the germline V gene, CDR1 is SGHTA and CDR2 is FQGNSA. CDR3 length: 13 residues. V was shortened by 4 bases and J by 6 bases, with 12 bases between the two germline ends. The CDR3, as DNA: TGTGCCAGCAGCTCGTGGGGGGGCGATGGCTACACCTTC. This encodes CASSSWGGDGYTF.

J is TRBJ1-4 and V is TRBV28; 7 nucleotides match TRBD1. The CDR3 totals 14 residues. V shed 3 bases, J shed 5 bases, and the junction held 3 bases outside the gene matches. Germline lookup yields CDR1 MDHEN and CDR2 SYDVKM. CDR3 sequence (DNA): TGTGCCAGCAGTTTGACAGGGCCAAATGAAAAACTGTTTTTT. Translating gives CASSLTGPNEKLFF.

The rearrangement uses TRBV7-9 and TRBJ2-2; D ambiguous. This CDR3 is built from 16 residues. Germline loops: CDR1 SEHNR, CDR2 FQNEAQ (reference sequence). V lost 4 bases, J lost 1 base, and 13 bases lay in between. In DNA form, the CDR3 reads TGTGCCAGCAGCTCCCAAGGTTACAAGAACACCGGGGAGCTGTTTTTT. This sequence encodes CASSSQGYKNTGELFF.

This clone turned up a few times. The chain has TRBV2 and TRBJ1-1; possible D gene TRBD1, 5 bases. This CDR3 is built from 11 residues. Germline-derived CDR1 and CDR2 are SNHLY and FYNNEI. V lost 6 bases to trimming and J lost 11 bases, with 13 bases between them. DNA of the CDR3: TGTGCCAGCAGGTCAGGGAGTTACGCTTTCTTT. This gives the protein CASRSGSYAFF.